What follows describes a single T cell receptor beta chain. In the original workflow: Estimation of nucleated cell counts was performed using reference gene primer amplification. Generated by immunoSEQ multiplex PCR, the TCRdb table keeps only in-frame clones and is missing some. From that table come the V and J calls and clone size; the DNA was used to work out D and trimming. The table has about 120,000 clones, around 87% seen once. This CDR3 region has 16 residues. Germline CDR1 and CDR2: LGHNA and YNFKEQ. With 5 bases clipped from V and 5 bases from J, the junction kept 11 bases outside the gene matches. This entry comes from a study of blood T cell repertoires in COVID-19. Study in general: Acute and convalescent COVID-19 samples came from the United States, Italy and Spain. T cells, B-cell-depleted T cells, or PBMCs supplied cDNA or gDNA.

V usage is TRBV4-2 and J usage is TRBJ2-3; 9 nucleotides line up with TRBD1. The TCR comes from a woman between 65 and 79 years old with acute or convalescent COVID-19. Input material: peripheral blood. The DNA for the CDR3 is TGTGCCAGCAGCACCTCCGGGACAGGGTCGGGAGATACGCAGTATTTT. As protein: CASSTSGTGSGDTQYF.